This is a list of T cell receptor beta chains from one sample in a study of siplizumab effects on memory and regulatory T cells. Libraries were prepared by immunoSEQ multiplex PCR; TCRdb keeps only in-frame clonotypes and omits some of them. The repertoire has roughly 50,000 clones, roughly 90% of them found once; the top ten carry around 0.3%. The source material was naive CD8+ T cells sorted from blood. These receptors were collected from a human donor in good health. The CDR3 runs from the conserved cysteine through the conserved F or W. Fields, in order: D gene, clone size, CDR3 length, J gene, V gene, CDR3 DNA, CDR3 protein. D genes are given only for firm matches. Clone size is not always given. Where it is, it says once, few, many or a class for expanded clones.

D gene: NA; clone size: NA; CDR3 length: 14; J gene: TRBJ1-5; V gene: TRBV18; CDR3 DNA: TGTGCCAGCTCACCGGGACCGAGCAATCAGCCCCAGCATTTT; CDR3 protein: CASSPGPSNQPQHF
D gene: TRBD2; clone size: NA; CDR3 length: 16; J gene: TRBJ2-1; V gene: TRBV14; CDR3 DNA: TGTGCCAGCAGCCAAGCATTCCTAGCGGGAAACAATGAGCAGTTCTTC; CDR3 protein: CASSQAFLAGNNEQFF
D gene: NA; clone size: NA; CDR3 length: 13; J gene: TRBJ2-1; V gene: TRBV19; CDR3 DNA: TGTGCCAGTACAGGGGCAGGCAACAATGAGCAGTTCTTC; CDR3 protein: CASTGAGNNEQFF
D gene: NA; clone size: once; CDR3 length: 12; J gene: TRBJ2-7; V gene: TRBV5-4; CDR3 DNA: TGTGCCAGCAGCTTGTGGTCCTACGAGCAGTACTTC; CDR3 protein: CASSLWSYEQYF
D gene: TRBD1; clone size: NA; CDR3 length: 15; J gene: TRBJ1-2; V gene: TRBV18; CDR3 DNA: TGTGCCAGCTCACCAATCCCGGGACAGGATTATGGCTACACCTTC; CDR3 protein: CASSPIPGQDYGYTF
D gene: NA; clone size: NA; CDR3 length: 13; J gene: TRBJ1-1; V gene: TRBV6-5; CDR3 DNA: TGTGCCAGCAGTTATGATGTGAACACTGAAGCTTTCTTT; CDR3 protein: CASSYDVNTEAFF
D gene: TRBD1; clone size: few; CDR3 length: 15; J gene: TRBJ1-1; V gene: TRBV4-1; CDR3 DNA: TGCGCCAGCAGCCAAGATTCAGGGGGTTACACTGAAGCTTTCTTT; CDR3 protein: CASSQDSGGYTEAFF
D gene: NA; clone size: NA; CDR3 length: 13; J gene: TRBJ1-1; V gene: TRBV7-9; CDR3 DNA: TGTGCCAGCAGCGGAGGCGGCCGGGCTGAAGCTTTCTTT; CDR3 protein: CASSGGGRAEAFF
D gene: TRBD2; clone size: NA; CDR3 length: 15; J gene: TRBJ2-3; V gene: TRBV5-1; CDR3 DNA: TGCGCCAGCAGCTTCCCGCGGGGGGGCGAAGATACGCAGTATTTT; CDR3 protein: CASSFPRGGEDTQYF
D gene: NA; clone size: NA; CDR3 length: 13; J gene: TRBJ2-5; V gene: TRBV27; CDR3 DNA: TGTGCCAGCAGTTTATCTAACCAAGAGACCCAGTACTTC; CDR3 protein: CASSLSNQETQYF
D gene: TRBD2; clone size: NA; CDR3 length: 15; J gene: TRBJ2-2; V gene: TRBV27; CDR3 DNA: TGTGCCAGCAGACCTAGCGGGGGGGCCCCCGGGGAGCTGTTTTTT; CDR3 protein: CASRPSGGAPGELFF
D gene: NA; clone size: NA; CDR3 length: 15; J gene: TRBJ2-1; V gene: TRBV7-9; CDR3 DNA: TGTGCCAGCAGTAGCCTAGGGGAGACATACAATGAGCAGTTCTTC; CDR3 protein: CASSSLGETYNEQFF
D gene: NA; clone size: NA; CDR3 length: 15; J gene: TRBJ2-6; V gene: TRBV29-1; CDR3 DNA: TGCAGCGTGGGGGACTCCAGCTCTGGGGCCAACGTCCTGACTTTC; CDR3 protein: CSVGDSSSGANVLTF
D gene: TRBD2; clone size: NA; CDR3 length: 15; J gene: TRBJ2-3; V gene: TRBV30; CDR3 DNA: TGTGCCTGGAGTGTGCTAGCGGGAGGATTAGATACGCAGTATTTT; CDR3 protein: CAWSVLAGGLDTQYF
D gene: NA; clone size: NA; CDR3 length: 12; J gene: TRBJ1-1; V gene: TRBV6-5; CDR3 DNA: TGTGCCAGCCATAGGGGAAACACTGAAGCTTTCTTT; CDR3 protein: CASHRGNTEAFF
D gene: TRBD1; clone size: NA; CDR3 length: 15; J gene: TRBJ1-2; V gene: TRBV19; CDR3 DNA: TGTGCCAGTAGTATCGGGGGAGGGACAGGCTATGGCTACACCTTC; CDR3 protein: CASSIGGGTGYGYTF
D gene: NA; clone size: NA; CDR3 length: 14; J gene: TRBJ1-6; V gene: TRBV13; CDR3 DNA: TGTGCCAGCAGCCTTGGACGGGCAAATTCACCCCTCCACTTT; CDR3 protein: CASSLGRANSPLHF
D gene: TRBD1; clone size: NA; CDR3 length: 15; J gene: TRBJ2-7; V gene: TRBV6-5; CDR3 DNA: TGTGCCAGCAGCCCCTCAACGGGACAGGGGTACGAGCAGTACTTC; CDR3 protein: CASSPSTGQGYEQYF
D gene: TRBD2; clone size: NA; CDR3 length: 15; J gene: TRBJ2-1; V gene: TRBV10-2; CDR3 DNA: TGCGCCAGCACGGGACTAGCGGGAGCCAGGGATGAGCAGTTCTTC; CDR3 protein: CASTGLAGARDEQFF
D gene: TRBD2; clone size: NA; CDR3 length: 14; J gene: TRBJ2-1; V gene: TRBV10-2; CDR3 DNA: TGCGCCACCGATCAAACGGGGGGTAGGAATGAGCAGTTCTTC; CDR3 protein: CATDQTGGRNEQFF